Below are 25 T cell receptor beta chains sequenced from a single sample in a study of T-cell memory formation after mild COVID-19. TCRdb analysed the 5' RACE reads with MiXCR anew, one entry per CDR3 protein. The sample yields almost 550,000 distinct CDR3 sequences, about 20% seen once. Specimen: PBMCs or a T cell subset sorted from them (not recorded which). The receptors shown here come from an adult woman who had mild COVID-19 (a few samples of this study predate the infection). Cell type and time point are not known.

This clonotype was counted between two and nine times. V gene TRBV7-9 combines with J gene TRBJ1-5; D is ambiguous. From germline, CDR1 is SEHNR and CDR2 FQNEAQ (reference sequence). Between the trimmed V and J ends, which lost 5 bases and 0 bases, there was a span of 8 bases. CDR3 length: 14 amino acids. CDR3 sequence (DNA): TGTGCCAGCAGCACAGAATATAGCAATCAGCCCCAGCATTTT. Translation gives CASSTEYSNQPQHF. Using reference TRBV7-9 and TRBJ1-5 for the parts outside the CDR3, the full variable domain is DTGVSQNPRHKITKRGQNVTFRCDPISEHNRLYWYRQTLGQGPEFLTYFQNEAQLEKSRLLSDRFSAERPKGSFSTLEIQRTEQGDSAMYLCASSTEYSNQPQHFGDGTRLSIL.

This clonotype was detected many times. The chain employs TRBV6-5 and TRBJ2-3; 7 nucleotides align to TRBD2. V gave up 5 bases and J gave up 0 bases; unmatched junction bases: 2. The V gene's germline CDR1 is MNHEY and CDR2 SVGAGI. CDR3 size: 14 residues. The CDR3 reads CASSVSGSTDTQYF. DNA of the CDR3: TGTGCCAGCAGTGTTAGCGGGAGCACAGATACGCAGTATTTT.

V usage is TRBV3-1 and J usage is TRBJ1-2; TRBD1 might be the D (5 bases). The V gene lost 5 bases and the J gene lost 0 bases, with 13 bases spanning the gap. The CDR3 has 15 residues. Looked up from germline, CDR1 is LGHDT and CDR2 is YNNKEL (reference sequence). The CDR3 here is CASSVTRGPNYGYTF. CDR3 nucleotide sequence: TGTGCCAGCAGCGTCACGAGGGGTCCTAACTATGGCTACACCTTC.

J is TRBJ1-4 and V is TRBV5-1; no definite D call. V was pared by 4 bases and J by 0 bases, with 13 bases between. The CDR3 length is 16 residues. Germline assignment: CDR1 SGHRS and CDR2 YFSETQ. DNA for the CDR3: TGCGCCAGCAGCCCGACGGACGGCTCAACTAATGAAAAACTGTTTTTT. Amino acids: CASSPTDGSTNEKLFF.

This clonotype was detected only a few times. The chain couples TRBV4-2 to TRBJ2-7; TRBD2 is a possible D gene (6 bases). V lost 4 bases and J lost 4, with 20 bases in between. From germline, CDR1 is LGHNA and CDR2 YNFKEQ. The CDR3 sequence is 16 residues long. The CDR3 DNA reads TGTGCCAGCAGCCTCTCCACGATGACGACTAGTTACGAGCAGTACTTC. This translates into CASSLSTMTTSYEQYF.

J is TRBJ1-5 and V is TRBV5-5; TRBD1 aligns across 8 bases. Germline V gives CDR1 SGHKS, CDR2 YYEKEE (reference sequence). This CDR3 is 15 amino acids long. Trimming took 4 bases from V and 4 from J; bases not matched to a gene: 7. The CDR3 nucleotides read TGTGCCAGCAGCCCCCCGGGGACAGGTAATCAGCCCCAGCATTTT. Translating gives CASSPPGTGNQPQHF. Full variable domain (remainder filled in from reference TRBV5-5 and TRBJ1-5): DAGVTQSPTHLIKTRGQQVTLRCSPISGHKSVSWYQQVLGQGPQFIFQYYEKEERGRGNFPDRFSARQFPNYSSELNVNALLLGDSALYLCASSPPGTGNQPQHFGDGTRLSIL.

This clonotype was seen more than once but under ten times. The J gene is TRBJ2-7, the V gene TRBV20-1; 10 nucleotides agree with TRBD2. The V gene's germline CDR1 is DFQATT and CDR2 SNEGSKA (reference sequence). With V trimmed by 6 bases and J by 4 bases, 12 bases remained unmatched. CDR3 length: 15 residues. For the CDR3, the DNA is TGCAGTGCCGGAGAAGCGGGAGGGACTAGTTACGAGCAGTACTTC. Encoded protein: CSAGEAGGTSYEQYF.

This clonotype was seen more than once but under ten times. One end of the junction is discordant with germline, which a read error may explain. J is TRBJ2-1 and V is TRBV18; 7 nucleotides line up with TRBD2. This CDR3 contains 16 residues. Germline loops: CDR1 KGHSH, CDR2 LQKENI. Here the CDR3 DNA reads TGTGCCAGCTCACCGCTTAGCGGGCCTTCCTTCAATGAGCAGTTCTTC. The encoded protein is CASSPLSGPSFNEQFF. Based on the CDR3 plus reference TRBV18 and TRBJ2-1, the full variable domain is NAGVMQNPRHLVRRRGQEARLRCSPMKGHSHVYWYRQLPEEGLKFMVYLQKENIIDESGMPKERFSAEFPKEGPSILRIQQVVRGDSAAYFCASSPLSGPSFNEQFFGPGTRLTVL.

This clonotype was seen only a few times. This sequence joins TRBV6-6 and TRBJ2-3, with D possibly called TRBD1 or TRBD2 (5 bases each). The length of the CDR3 is 18 residues. CDR1 is MNHNY, CDR2 SVGAGI, per germline (reference sequence). V was shortened by 2 bases and J by 5 bases, with 23 bases between the two germline ends. CDR3 bases: TGTGCCAGCAGTTACCCGGGACGGAGTTCCTCGGGCAGAGATACGCAGTATTTT. Its translation is CASSYPGRSSSGRDTQYF.

The rearrangement links TRBV4-2 to TRBJ2-7; 8 positions agree with TRBD2. This CDR3 has 16 residues. The J segment lost 8 bases and the V segment lost 0 bases, leaving 12 bases of the junction unmatched. Germline CDR1 reads LGHNA; CDR2 reads YNFKEQ. CDR3 protein: CASSQEGGRRTRQQYF. The CDR3 nucleotides are TGTGCCAGCAGCCAAGAGGGCGGGAGGCGCACCCGGCAGCAGTACTTC.

This clonotype came up a few times. The genes are TRBV12-5 and TRBJ2-3; D is ambiguous. Deletions cut 2 bases from V and 4 bases from J, with 4 bases between. Germline V lookup: CDR1 LGHNT, CDR2 FRNRAP. This CDR3 has 12 residues. In nucleotides, the CDR3 is TGTGCTAGTGGTTTGTCCGCAGATACGCAGTATTTT. Amino acids: CASGLSADTQYF.

This clonotype was observed a few times. The rearrangement uses TRBV5-1 and TRBJ2-3, with D perhaps TRBD1 or TRBD2 (6 bases each). Germline V lookup: CDR1 SGHRS, CDR2 YFSETQ. The CDR3 sequence is 15 residues long. The V gene lost 0 bases and the J gene lost 8 bases, with 16 bases spanning the gap. CDR3 in amino acids: CASSLEHEGGSTQYF. The CDR3 DNA reads TGCGCCAGCAGCTTGGAGCACGAAGGGGGGAGTACGCAGTATTTT.

This clonotype was counted many times. The gene calls are TRBV5-1 and TRBJ2-3; D ambiguous. Germline CDR1 and CDR2: SGHRS and YFSETQ. The V and J ends lost 1 base and 0 bases respectively, with 9 bases between them. The CDR3 has 15 residues. CDR3 bases: TGCGCCAGCAGCTTGACTGGAACTAGCACAGATACGCAGTATTTT. It encodes CASSLTGTSTDTQYF.

This clonotype was seen many times. The chain has TRBV24-1 and TRBJ2-1; 9 nucleotides align to TRBD1. Germline CDR1 reads KGHDR; CDR2 reads SFDVKD. The CDR3 sequence is 16 residues long. V was clipped by 0 bases and J by 4 bases; unmatched bases: 3. In DNA, the CDR3 is TGTGCCACCAGTGATTTGACAGGGGGCGAGTACAATGAGCAGTTCTTC. Translation gives CATSDLTGGEYNEQFF.

The table lists this clonotype with many counts. The chain uses TRBV9 and TRBJ2-1, with 7 bases aligning to TRBD2. The CDR3 has 15 amino acids. V lost 4 bases, J lost 4 bases, and 8 bases stayed unmatched. CDR1 is SGDLS and CDR2 is YYNGEE in the germline V gene. The CDR3 DNA sequence: TGTGCCAGCAGCCCTAGCGGAACATCTTACAATGAGCAGTTCTTC. It translates to CASSPSGTSYNEQFF. Variable domain in full (rest from reference TRBV9 and TRBJ2-1): DSGVTQTPKHLITATGQRVTLRCSPRSGDLSVYWYQQSLDQGLQFLIQYYNGEERAKGNILERFSAQQFPDLHSELNLSSLELGDSALYFCASSPSGTSYNEQFFGPGTRLTVL.

J is TRBJ2-5 and V is TRBV5-1; the D gene is possibly TRBD1 (6 bases). The CDR3 runs 15 residues. With 4 bases removed from V and 1 base from J, the gap between germline ends came to 14 bases. The germline V gene encodes CDR1 SGHRS and CDR2 YFSETQ. Here the CDR3 reads CASSTGQGLQETQYF. The CDR3 DNA follows: TGCGCCAGCAGCACGGGGCAGGGGCTCCAAGAGACCCAGTACTTC.

The chain has TRBV24-1 and TRBJ2-7, with D possibly being TRBD1 (5 bases). Trimming took off 9 bases at V and 7 bases at J, with 15 bases between the two ends. Germline CDR1 and CDR2: KGHDR and SFDVKD. This CDR3 contains 12 residues. The CDR3 nucleotides read TGTGCCACCCAGGGCCTGTTAAGGGAGCAGTACTTC. The encoded protein is CATQGLLREQYF.

This rearrangement joins TRBV3-1 to TRBJ2-1, with a tentative D call TRBD2 (6 bases). V lost 1 base and J lost 9, with 16 bases in between. CDR3 length: 15 amino acids. Germline V gene data show CDR1 as LGHDT and CDR2 as YNNKEL (reference sequence). The CDR3 nucleotides are TGTGCCAGCAGCCAAGCGATCCGGGGGTTGGGTGAGCAGTTCTTC. Translated: CASSQAIRGLGEQFF.

This clonotype was observed a few times. V gene TRBV5-1 combines with J gene TRBJ2-1; 12 bases match TRBD2. This CDR3 region has 16 residues. Per germline, CDR1 SGHRS and CDR2 YFSETQ. Trimming at V came to 4 bases and at J to 0 bases, leaving 2 bases not matched to a gene. DNA of the CDR3: TGCGCCAGCAGCACGACTAGCGGGAGCTCCTACAATGAGCAGTTCTTC. Translating gives CASSTTSGSSYNEQFF.

The chain joins TRBV7-2 to TRBJ2-2, with 10 bases matching TRBD1. From germline, CDR1 is SGHTA and CDR2 FQGNSA. The J segment lost 4 bases and the V segment lost 6 bases, leaving 5 bases of the junction unmatched. The CDR3 contains 15 residues. The DNA for the CDR3 is TGTGCCAGCAGGCCGACAGGGGGCCTCACCGGGGAGCTGTTTTTT. This codes for CASRPTGGLTGELFF.

This clonotype was detected only a few times. The V and J genes are TRBV20-1 and TRBJ1-1, with D unresolved. Germline-derived CDR1 and CDR2 are DFQATT and SNEGSKA (reference sequence). V was clipped by 1 base and J by 0 bases, with 12 bases between them. The CDR3 loop spans 15 amino acids. The CDR3 coding sequence is TGCAGTGCTAGAGGGATGAATCCCATGAACACTGAAGCTTTCTTT. Translation: CSARGMNPMNTEAFF.

This clonotype was picked up a small number of times. The chain is built from TRBV20-1 and TRBJ2-7; D perhaps matches TRBD2 (5 bases). This CDR3 is 12 amino acids long. Per germline, CDR1 DFQATT and CDR2 SNEGSKA (reference sequence). Trimming removed 0 bases from V and 3 bases from J, with 6 bases in between. The CDR3: CSAREDFYEQYF. The CDR3 DNA follows: TGCAGTGCTAGAGAGGACTTCTACGAGCAGTACTTC.

This clonotype was observed a handful of times. The CDR3: CASSSLRTSGRRDEQFF. Here the CDR3 DNA reads TGCGCCAGCAGCTCACTTCGGACTAGCGGGAGACGCGATGAGCAGTTCTTC. V is TRBV5-1 and J is TRBJ2-1, with 13 bases matching TRBD2. The CDR3 spans 17 residues. Germline V gene lookup returns CDR1 SGHRS and CDR2 YFSETQ. With 3 bases clipped from V and 8 bases from J, the junction kept 11 bases outside the gene matches.

The rearrangement links TRBV29-1 to TRBJ1-2, with 7 positions matching TRBD1. Germline trimming cut 6 bases from V and 6 bases from J; bases unmatched to any gene: 19. The germline gives CDR1 SQVTM, CDR2 ANQGSEA. The CDR3 runs to 16 residues. The CDR3 DNA reads as TGCAGCGTACCGTTCGGCACCGAACAGGGGAAAGATGGCTACACCTTC. Protein product: CSVPFGTEQGKDGYTF. Combining the CDR3 with reference TRBV29-1 and TRBJ1-2 gives the whole variable domain SAVISQKPSRDICQRGTSLTIQCQVDSQVTMMFWYRQQPGQSLTLIATANQGSEATYESGFVIDKFPISRPNLTFSTLTVSNMSPEDSSIYLCSVPFGTEQGKDGYTFGSGTRLTVV.

This clonotype was seen a handful of times. The CDR3 is CASRRVGHYEQYF. As DNA, the CDR3 is TGTGCCAGCAGACGAGTTGGGCATTACGAGCAGTACTTC. This sequence joins TRBV11-2 and TRBJ2-7; D unresolved. From germline, CDR1 is SGHAT and CDR2 FQNNGV. Trimming removed 6 bases at V and 4 bases at J, with 13 bases between. This CDR3 has 13 residues.